Listed here is a single T cell receptor (beta chain). Its antigen is not identified. The sample comes from a study of T cell responses to AZD1222 COVID-19 vaccine. Overall study results and limits: Breadth and depth of Spike-specific TCRs rose after two AZD1222 doses. Donors were mostly white British, more females; clonal diversity possibly underestimated. At baseline, just five or six AZD1222 recipients tested seropositive. The study found vaccine-associated CD4 TCRs spanning spike, dominant at 160-218 and 743-854.

The length of the CDR3 is 13 residues. Between the trimmed V and J ends, which lost 0 bases and 8 bases, there was a span of 8 bases. Germline V lookup: CDR1 MNHEY, CDR2 SVGEGT. Measured with immunoSEQ multiplex PCR; TCRdb has only the in-frame clones, and not every one. Of about 120,000 clones listed, about 92% are singletons. The source material was peripheral blood, sampled on day 0 of AZD1222 vaccination. The sequence was obtained from an adult in good health. The chain combines TRBV6-2 or TRBV6-3 with TRBJ1-5; unclear D gene. CDR3 loop: CASSYSGQKPQHF. CDR3 bases: TGTGCCAGCAGTTACTCGGGCCAAAAGCCCCAGCATTTT.